This T cell receptor (beta chain) is from a study of T cells after yellow fever vaccination. Notes on the study in general: A large majority of primary-vaccination clones showed up again after the booster (approximately 96% CD4, about 87% CD8).

There are 15 residues in the CDR3. V lost 6 bases and J lost 7; bases outside the gene matches: 5. TCRdb reanalysed the 5' RACE reads using MiXCR and keeps one entry per CDR3 protein. The data hold approximately 85,000 distinct CDR3 sequences, with approximately 12% observed a single time. The sample consisted of CD8+ T cells not binding an NS4B(214-222) dextramer, sorted from PBMCs, taken roughly 20 days after the first yellow fever vaccination. The V gene is TRBV12-3 or TRBV12-4, the J gene TRBJ2-1, with TRBD2 identical over 14 bases. This receptor was obtained from a man aged 18 to 29 who received the YFV17D yellow fever vaccine. The CDR3 spells CASSLTSGGANEQFF. The CDR3, as DNA: TGTGCCAGCAGCCTGACTAGCGGGGGGGCGAATGAGCAGTTCTTC.